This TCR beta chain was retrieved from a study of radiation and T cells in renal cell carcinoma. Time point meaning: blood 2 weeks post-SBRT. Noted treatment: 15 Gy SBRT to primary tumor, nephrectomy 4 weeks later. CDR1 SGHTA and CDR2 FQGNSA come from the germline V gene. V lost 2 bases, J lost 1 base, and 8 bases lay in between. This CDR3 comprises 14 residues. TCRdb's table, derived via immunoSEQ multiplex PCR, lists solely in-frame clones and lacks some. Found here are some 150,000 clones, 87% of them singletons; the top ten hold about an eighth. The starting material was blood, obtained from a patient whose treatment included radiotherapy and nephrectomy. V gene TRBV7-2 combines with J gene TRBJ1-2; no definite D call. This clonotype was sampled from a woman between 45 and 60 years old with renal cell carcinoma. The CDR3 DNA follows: TGTGCCAGCAGCTTACCCGGGAATAACTATGGCTACACCTTC. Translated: CASSLPGNNYGYTF.